This passage covers 15 T cell receptor beta chains from one sample sequenced in a study of T cell changes during pregnancy in multiple sclerosis. TCRdb keeps only in-frame clones here, not all; method: immunoSEQ multiplex PCR. The profile shows 56,000 or so clones, about nine tenths of them singletons. The source was peripheral blood, collected in the first trimester of pregnancy. These receptors were obtained from a female donor in good health, enrolled as a control in a pregnancy study.

The chain carries TRBV27 and TRBJ2-3; a possible D gene is TRBD2 (6 bases). With 3 bases removed from V and 4 bases from J, the gap between germline ends came to 11 bases. The CDR3 is 14 residues long. Germline V lookup: CDR1 MNHEY, CDR2 SMNVEV (reference sequence). DNA for the CDR3: TGTGCCAGCAGTTTTTGGGGGGAGGCAGATACGCAGTATTTT. Protein product: CASSFWGEADTQYF.

V and J are TRBV19 and TRBJ1-1; TRBD1 is a possible D gene (5 bases). With 3 bases removed from V and 10 bases from J, the gap between germline ends came to 12 bases. The CDR3 is 12 residues long. Germline V gives CDR1 LNHDA, CDR2 SQIVND (reference sequence). CDR3 residues: CASSILGAVAFF. The CDR3 DNA reads as TGTGCCAGTAGTATTCTAGGGGCGGTAGCTTTCTTT.

Written as DNA, the CDR3 is TGTGCCAGTAGTCCCCAGGTCGCATATGGCTACACCTTC. Its translation is CASSPQVAYGYTF. The chain combines TRBV19 with TRBJ1-2; no clear D. Germline V gives CDR1 LNHDA, CDR2 SQIVND (reference sequence). Trimming pared 5 bases from V and 5 bases from J, leaving 12 bases between. The CDR3 loop spans 13 amino acids.

The chain combines TRBV6-6 with TRBJ1-5; 9 bases align to TRBD1. The CDR3 is made up of 15 amino acids. The J segment lost 6 bases and the V segment lost 5 bases, leaving 8 bases of the junction unmatched. From germline, CDR1 is MNHNY and CDR2 SVGAGI (reference sequence). The CDR3 DNA sequence: TGTGCCAGCAGTGGCACAGGGGGCGTAGGTCAGCCCCAGCATTTT. As protein: CASSGTGGVGQPQHF.

The chain combines TRBV29-1 with TRBJ2-3; TRBD1 might be the D (6 bases). Germline loops: CDR1 SQVTM, CDR2 ANQGSEA. Trimming removed 0 bases at V and 0 bases at J, with 13 bases between. CDR3 length: 16 amino acids. This CDR3 reads CSVEDPDSSSTDTQYF. As DNA, the CDR3 is TGCAGCGTTGAAGACCCGGACAGCTCTAGCACAGATACGCAGTATTTT.

V usage is TRBV30 and J usage is TRBJ2-1, with 8 nucleotides matching TRBD2. V lost 4 bases, J lost 9 bases, and 8 bases stayed unmatched. The CDR3 is made up of 13 amino acids. Germline-derived CDR1 and CDR2 are GTSNPN and SVGIG (reference sequence). The CDR3 coding sequence is TGTGCCTGGACCCCACTAGCGGAGGGTGAGCAGTTCTTC. Translated: CAWTPLAEGEQFF. Full variable domain (remainder filled in from reference TRBV30 and TRBJ2-1): SQTIHQWPATLVQPVGSPLSLECTVEGTSNPNLYWYRQAAGRGLQLLFYSVGIGQISSEVPQNLSASRPQDRQFILSSKKLLLSDSGFYLCAWTPLAEGEQFFGPGTRLTVL.

The CDR3 DNA sequence: TGTGCCAGCAGCCAGGACAGGGGCTTTGGGCCCCAGCATTTT. Protein product: CASSQDRGFGPQHF. The rearrangement joins TRBV5-4 to TRBJ1-5, with 9 bases identical to TRBD1. V lost 4 bases and J lost 9; bases outside the gene matches: 8. Per germline, CDR1 SGHNT and CDR2 YYREEE (reference sequence). CDR3 length: 14 residues.

The rearrangement joins TRBV2 to TRBJ1-1; 9 bases align to TRBD1. Per germline, CDR1 SNHLY and CDR2 FYNNEI. The V and J ends lost 2 bases and 0 bases, in that order; junction bases with no gene match: 4. The CDR3 extends over 16 amino acids. The CDR3 bases are TGTGCCAGCAGTGAAACCCGGACAGGGGTGAACACTGAAGCTTTCTTT. It encodes CASSETRTGVNTEAFF.

The chain is built from TRBV28 and TRBJ1-4; D ambiguous. Germline V gene data show CDR1 as MDHEN and CDR2 as SYDVKM. Between the trimmed V and J ends, which lost 5 bases and 8 bases, there was a span of 12 bases. The CDR3 has 13 residues. The CDR3 coding sequence is TGTGCCAGCAGTCCCGGCCTGGGCGAAAAACTGTTTTTT. Translated: CASSPGLGEKLFF.

V gene TRBV5-4 combines with J gene TRBJ2-1, with 13 bases aligning to TRBD2. The length of the CDR3 is 15 residues. Germline CDR1 and CDR2: SGHNT and YYREEE (reference sequence). Trimming cost V 1 base and J 7 bases; bases outside gene matches: 2. The CDR3 nucleotides read TGTGCCAGCAGCTTGAGGACTAGCGGGAGTAATGAGCAGTTCTTC. This codes for CASSLRTSGSNEQFF.

The table lists this clone with a few counts. This chain links TRBV7-2 with TRBJ1-5; D is unclear. The CDR3 has 15 residues. The germline V gene has CDR1 SGHTA and CDR2 FQGNSA. Trimming removed 4 bases from V and 5 bases from J, with 15 bases in between. This CDR3 reads CASSSRGGVDQPQHF. The CDR3 nucleotides are TGTGCCAGCAGCTCCCGAGGCGGGGTGGATCAGCCCCAGCATTTT. Together with reference TRBV7-2 and TRBJ1-5, the CDR3 gives the full variable domain: GAGVSQSPSNKVTEKGKDVELRCDPISGHTALYWYRQSLGQGLEFLIYFQGNSAPDKSGLPSDRFSAERTGGSVSTLTIQRTQQEDSAVYLCASSSRGGVDQPQHFGDGTRLSIL.

The gene calls are TRBV10-1 and TRBJ2-7; tentatively, D is TRBD2 (6 bases). From germline, CDR1 is WNHNN and CDR2 SYGVQD (reference sequence). The CDR3 extends over 15 amino acids. Trimming stripped 0 bases from V and 4 bases from J, with 13 bases between. CDR3 region: CASSESPGLSYEQYF. The CDR3 bases are TGCGCCAGCAGTGAGTCGCCGGGACTCTCGTACGAGCAGTACTTC.

The V gene is TRBV4-1, the J gene TRBJ2-5, with 7 bases fitting TRBD1. CDR3 size: 15 residues. Trimming at V came to 0 bases and at J to 7 bases, leaving 8 bases not matched to a gene. The germline V gene has CDR1 MGHRA and CDR2 YSYEKL. CDR3 nucleotides: TGCGCCAGCAGCCAAGATTTACAGGGGAGCGGGACCCAGTACTTC. It encodes CASSQDLQGSGTQYF.

The chain couples TRBV5-1 to TRBJ2-1; 10 positions match TRBD1. Germline V lookup: CDR1 SGHRS, CDR2 YFSETQ. The CDR3 has 15 residues. With V trimmed by 4 bases and J by 7 bases, 8 bases remained unmatched. The CDR3 protein is CASSRRDRGRNEQFF. The CDR3, as DNA: TGCGCCAGCAGCAGAAGGGACAGGGGACGGAATGAGCAGTTCTTC.

The chain recombines TRBV7-9 with TRBJ2-2; no firm D call. CDR1 and CDR2 from the germline V gene are SEHNR and FQNEAQ (reference sequence). The CDR3 is made up of 13 amino acids. CDR3 sequence reads: CAENGWDTGELFF. In DNA form, the CDR3 reads TGTGCAGAGAACGGGTGGGACACCGGGGAGCTGTTTTTT.